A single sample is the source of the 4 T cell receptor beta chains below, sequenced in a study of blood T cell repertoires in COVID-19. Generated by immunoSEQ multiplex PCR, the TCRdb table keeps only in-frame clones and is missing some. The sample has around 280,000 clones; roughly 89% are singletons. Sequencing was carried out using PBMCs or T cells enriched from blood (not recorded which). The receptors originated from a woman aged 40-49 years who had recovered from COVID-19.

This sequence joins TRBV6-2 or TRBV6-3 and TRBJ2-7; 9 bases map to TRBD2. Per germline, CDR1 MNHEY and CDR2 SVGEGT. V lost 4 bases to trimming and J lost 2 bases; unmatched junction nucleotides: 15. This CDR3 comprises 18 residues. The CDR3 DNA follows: TGTGCCAGCAGTTCGTCAAGTGCCATAGCGGGAGTTCCCTACGAGCAGTACTTC. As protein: CASSSSSAIAGVPYEQYF.

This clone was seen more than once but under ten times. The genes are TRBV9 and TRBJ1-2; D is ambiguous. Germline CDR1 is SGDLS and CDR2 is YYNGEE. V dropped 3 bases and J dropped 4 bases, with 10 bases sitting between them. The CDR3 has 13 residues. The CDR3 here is CASSAGEGYGYTF. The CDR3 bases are TGTGCCAGCAGCGCGGGAGAGGGCTATGGCTACACCTTC.

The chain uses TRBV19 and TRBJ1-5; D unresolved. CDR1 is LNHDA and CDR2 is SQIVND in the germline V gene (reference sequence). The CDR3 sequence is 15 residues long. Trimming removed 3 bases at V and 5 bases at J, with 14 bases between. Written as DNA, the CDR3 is TGTGCCAGTAGTATCTACCCACACCAGGATCAGCCCCAGCATTTT. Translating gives CASSIYPHQDQPQHF. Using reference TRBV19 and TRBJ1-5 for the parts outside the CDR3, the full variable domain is DGGITQSPKYLFRKEGQNVTLSCEQNLNHDAMYWYRQDPGQGLRLIYYSQIVNDFQKGDIAEGYSVSREKKESFPLTVTSAQKNPTAFYLCASSIYPHQDQPQHFGDGTRLSIL.

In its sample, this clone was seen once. CDR3: CATSYRGEKLFF. For the CDR3, the DNA is TGTGCCACCAGTTACAGGGGCGAAAAACTGTTTTTT. This chain connects TRBV24-1 to TRBJ1-4; 7 bases align to TRBD1. The V gene's germline CDR1 is KGHDR and CDR2 SFDVKD. V lost 6 bases to trimming and J lost 8 bases; unmatched junction nucleotides: 2. This CDR3 is built from 12 residues.